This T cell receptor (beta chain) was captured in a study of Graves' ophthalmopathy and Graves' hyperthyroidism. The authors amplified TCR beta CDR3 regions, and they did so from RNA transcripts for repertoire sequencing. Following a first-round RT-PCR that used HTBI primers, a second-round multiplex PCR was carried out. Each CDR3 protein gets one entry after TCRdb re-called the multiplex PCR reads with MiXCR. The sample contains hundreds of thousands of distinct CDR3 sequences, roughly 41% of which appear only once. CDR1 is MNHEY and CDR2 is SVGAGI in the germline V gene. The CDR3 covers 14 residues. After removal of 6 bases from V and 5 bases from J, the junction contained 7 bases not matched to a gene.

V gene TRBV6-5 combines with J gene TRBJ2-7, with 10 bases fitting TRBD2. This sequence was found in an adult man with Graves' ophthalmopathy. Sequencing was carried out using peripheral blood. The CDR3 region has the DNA TGTGCCAGCAGCGTCCTAGCGGGAGTAGACGAGCAGTACTTC. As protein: CASSVLAGVDEQYF.